This T cell receptor (beta chain) was recorded in a study of early T cells in non-severe SARS-CoV-2 infection. For the study at large: Chains were unpaired, as sequencing was done on bulk RNA from unsorted whole blood. General study findings and limits: VDJdb matching favored anti-spike CD8 responses, missing private and CD4 specificities.

Trimming took 2 bases from V and 8 from J; bases not matched to a gene: 7. Germline lookup yields CDR1 LGHNA and CDR2 YSLEER. The CDR3 sequence is 15 residues long. This clonotype was detected many times. Antigen unknown. Individual cDNA molecules were tagged with unique molecular identifiers. TCRdb called the 5' RACE reads again in MiXCR, with one record for every CDR3 protein. This sample has about 100,000 distinct CDR3 sequences; about 13% occur once, and the top ten carry over 2%. The material sequenced was whole blood. The source is an adult who was a healthcare worker with PCR-confirmed SARS-CoV-2 infection or an uninfected control (not recorded which). The chain couples TRBV4-3 to TRBJ2-1, with 9 bases identical to TRBD1. The CDR3 loop is CASSQLGQGGDEQFF. In DNA, the CDR3 is TGCGCCAGCAGCCAACTGGGACAGGGTGGCGATGAGCAGTTCTTC.